Shown below are 27 T cell receptor beta chains from a single sample sequenced in a study of monozygotic twins with inflammatory bowel disease. TCRdb reprocessed the 5' RACE reads and stores each CDR3 protein as one record, lacking DNA. Found here are approximately 330,000 distinct CDR3 sequences; the top ten clones hold 2% to 2.5%. The sequenced material came from blood. The receptors were gathered from a human donor with ulcerative colitis or Crohn's disease, or a healthy co-twin of an affected twin (not recorded which).

The chain links TRBV15 to TRBJ1-3. Germline loops: CDR1 LNHNV, CDR2 YYDKDF (reference sequence). CDR3 length equals 16 residues. CDR3 amino acids: CATSRDLIASGNTIYF.

The chain is built from TRBV29-1 and TRBJ2-1; with no DNA, the TCRdb D assignment of TRBD1 cannot be verified. The CDR3 totals 15 residues. Germline CDR1 SQVTM, CDR2 ANQGSEA. CDR3 sequence: CSVEDQPLPTNEQFF.

The rearrangement uses TRBV5-1 and TRBJ2-7; TCRdb outputs TRBD2, but without DNA this stays unchecked. Germline assignment: CDR1 SGHRS and CDR2 YFSETQ. CDR3 length: 17 residues. The CDR3 protein is CASSLGTSGRSTYEQYF. Combining the CDR3 with reference TRBV5-1 and TRBJ2-7 gives the whole variable domain KAGVTQTPRYLIKTRGQQVTLSCSPISGHRSVSWYQQTPGQGLQFLFEYFSETQRNKGNFPGRFSGRQFSNSRSEMNVSTLELGDSALYLCASSLGTSGRSTYEQYFGPGTRLTVT.

The rearrangement uses TRBV29-1 and TRBJ1-5. The germline CDR1 and CDR2 sequences are SQVTM and ANQGSEA. CDR3 size: 14 residues. CDR3 amino acids: CSVAKGNGNQPQHF.

The chain has TRBV4-1 and TRBJ2-3; the TRBD1 assignment by TCRdb is unverifiable without DNA. CDR1 is MGHRA, CDR2 YSYEKL, per germline. CDR3 size: 18 residues. The CDR3 loop reads CASSQDPGQGSPTDTQYF.

The chain has TRBV10-3 and TRBJ1-2. This CDR3 has 13 residues. Germline values: CDR1 ENHRY, CDR2 SYGVKD. The CDR3 protein is CAIRDREGDGYTF.

The genes are TRBV5-1 and TRBJ2-3. Germline CDR1 is SGHRS and CDR2 is YFSETQ. The CDR3 totals 16 residues. The CDR3 reads CASSLGASGRTDTQYF.

The chain recombines TRBV7-2 with TRBJ2-1; absent DNA, TCRdb's TRBD1 call cannot be checked. The CDR3 consists of 13 residues. CDR1 and CDR2 from the germline V gene are SGHTA and FQGNSA. CDR3 sequence: CASSFSQGLEQFF.

V usage is TRBV7-2 and J usage is TRBJ2-5. The CDR3 is made up of 13 amino acids. Per germline, CDR1 SGHTA and CDR2 FQGNSA. This chain's CDR3 is CASSSSYQETQYF. Together with reference TRBV7-2 and TRBJ2-5, the CDR3 gives the full variable domain: GAGVSQSPSNKVTEKGKDVELRCDPISGHTALYWYRQSLGQGLEFLIYFQGNSAPDKSGLPSDRFSAERTGGSVSTLTIQRTQQEDSAVYLCASSSSYQETQYFGPGTRLLVL.

CDR3 protein: CSASLGAGTGELFF. The chain recombines TRBV20-1 with TRBJ2-2; the D gene TCRdb calls, TRBD1, cannot be checked with no DNA. Germline V CDR1 and CDR2: DFQATT, SNEGSKA (reference sequence). CDR3 length: 14 amino acids.

The chain employs TRBV7-9 and TRBJ1-2. Germline CDR1 SEHNR, CDR2 FQNEAQ (reference sequence). The CDR3 covers 11 residues. The CDR3 sequence: CASSLATGYTF.

The chain carries TRBV20-1 and TRBJ1-6; checking the TCRdb D call of TRBD1 is not possible without DNA. The CDR3 length is 16 residues. Germline CDR1 DFQATT, CDR2 SNEGSKA (reference sequence). CDR3 in amino acids: CSAIPDRGFSNSPLHF.

The chain combines TRBV12-3 or TRBV12-4 with TRBJ2-3; there is no DNA to check the TCRdb D call of TRBD2. The CDR3 runs 16 residues. The CDR3 here is CASKPRAASGTDTQYF.

The J gene is TRBJ2-2, the V gene TRBV29-1; no DNA is available, so the TRBD1 call from TCRdb remains unchecked. The length of the CDR3 is 13 residues. Germline loops: CDR1 SQVTM, CDR2 ANQGSEA. The CDR3 loop reads CSSITGLPGELFF.

V usage is TRBV28 and J usage is TRBJ2-3; TCRdb picks TRBD2, but there is no DNA to check that call. This CDR3 is 16 amino acids long. Germline CDR1 and CDR2: MDHEN and SYDVKM. CDR3: CASSLASGVSTDTQYF.

J is TRBJ1-5 and V is TRBV28; TCRdb's D call, TRBD1, is unchecked because there is no DNA. This CDR3 region has 16 residues. CDR1 and CDR2 from the germline V gene are MDHEN and SYDVKM. The CDR3 loop is CASRYGGGGSNQPQHF.

The rearrangement uses TRBV20-1 and TRBJ2-3; the D call of TRBD1 rests on TCRdb alone, since no DNA is present to check it. There are 15 residues in the CDR3. Germline V gene data show CDR1 as DFQATT and CDR2 as SNEGSKA (reference sequence). The CDR3: CSANQLDRNTDTQYF.

The V call is TRBV5-1, the J call TRBJ2-3; TCRdb's assignment of TRBD1 cannot be checked, as there is no DNA. Germline V lookup: CDR1 SGHRS, CDR2 YFSETQ. The CDR3 spans 15 residues. This CDR3 is CASSSLTGSTDTQYF. Full variable domain (rest looked up from reference TRBV5-1 and TRBJ2-3): KAGVTQTPRYLIKTRGQQVTLSCSPISGHRSVSWYQQTPGQGLQFLFEYFSETQRNKGNFPGRFSGRQFSNSRSEMNVSTLELGDSALYLCASSSLTGSTDTQYFGPGTRLTVL.

V usage is TRBV5-1 and J usage is TRBJ2-2; TCRdb names TRBD2, which stays unverified in the absence of DNA. CDR1 SGHRS and CDR2 YFSETQ come from the germline V gene. The CDR3 extends over 15 amino acids. The CDR3 is CASRDQRGGTGELFF.

The rearrangement uses TRBV28 and TRBJ1-1; TCRdb's assignment of TRBD1 cannot be checked, as there is no DNA. CDR3 size: 11 residues. Germline V gives CDR1 MDHEN, CDR2 SYDVKM. The CDR3 sequence: CATGANTEAFF.

The rearrangement uses TRBV5-1 and TRBJ1-1. The CDR3 consists of 11 residues. CDR1 and CDR2 (germline): SGHRS, YFSETQ. The CDR3 sequence: CASRLDTEAFF.

The rearrangement joins TRBV12-3 or TRBV12-4 to TRBJ1-1; checking the TCRdb D call of TRBD1 is not possible without DNA. The CDR3 sequence is 16 residues long. CDR3 region: CASSLNLGVRHTEAFF.

The chain combines TRBV5-1 with TRBJ2-3; TCRdb outputs TRBD1, but without DNA this stays unchecked. The germline V gene has CDR1 SGHRS and CDR2 YFSETQ. There are 15 residues in the CDR3. The CDR3 loop is CASAGGRSATDTQYF.

The J gene is TRBJ1-2, the V gene TRBV19; TCRdb reports TRBD1, a call that lacks DNA to check it against. This CDR3 is built from 12 residues. Germline V CDR1 and CDR2: LNHDA, SQIVND (reference sequence). CDR3: CASSRDKNGYTF.

The chain couples TRBV12-3 or TRBV12-4 to TRBJ2-7; as DNA is missing, the TRBD1 call by TCRdb cannot be tested. The CDR3 length is 14 residues. The CDR3 protein is CASRISGGAHEQYF.

The chain couples TRBV6-1 to TRBJ2-3; TCRdb indicates TRBD1, and absent DNA this call remains unverified. Germline V CDR1 and CDR2: MNHNS, SASEGT. The CDR3 is made up of 16 amino acids. CDR3 residues: CASSPPRRRGADTQYF.

CDR3 sequence reads: CASSQYRAGRSPLHF. The rearrangement joins TRBV4-3 to TRBJ1-6. The CDR3 is made up of 15 amino acids. Germline CDR1 LGHNA, CDR2 YSLEER.